The sequence of this T cell receptor beta chain was determined in a study of T cells after yellow fever vaccination. Study at large: SMART-Seq v4 Ultra Low Input handled preparation of low-cell-number fractions.

TCRdb fed the 5' RACE reads into MiXCR, producing one record per CDR3 protein. The table lists approximately 10,000 distinct CDR3 sequences, under 5.5% of them singletons. V was shortened by 7 bases and J by 5 bases, with 14 bases between the two germline ends. The length of the CDR3 is 13 residues. Germline lookup yields CDR1 SQVTM and CDR2 ANQGSEA. Sample share makes this clonotype medium-sized. Material: PBMCs, either bulk or a sorted T-cell subset (CD4+, CD8+, memory, or dextramer-sorted; not recorded which), obtained about 2 weeks after the first yellow fever vaccination. This TCR came from a man between 18 and 35 years old who received the YFV17D yellow fever vaccine. The chain couples TRBV29-1 to TRBJ2-2, with a weak D call TRBD2 (5 bases). For the CDR3, the DNA is TGCAGCGCCGAGGGAGCGCTTACCGGGGAGCTGTTTTTT. Translated: CSAEGALTGELFF.